One and the same sample provided the 27 T cell receptor beta chains below, sequenced in a study of PD-L1 blockade in urothelial cancer. Sequencing was performed with immunoSEQ multiplex PCR; in TCRdb, only in-frame clones are kept and a portion is missing. This sample has around 100,000 clones, with around 93% found just once. The time point is: peripheral blood 6 weeks after treatment start. The sequences come from PBMCs, collected around atezolizumab (anti-PD-L1) treatment. The receptors originated from a man aged 55 to 70 with urothelial cancer.

The chain uses TRBV28 and TRBJ1-4; D remains ambiguous. Between the trimmed V and J ends, which lost 5 bases and 6 bases, there was a span of 13 bases. Germline V CDR1 and CDR2: MDHEN, SYDVKM. The CDR3 runs to 14 residues. DNA for the CDR3: TGTGCCAGCAGTGGTCGGGGAGGGTATGAAAAACTGTTTTTT. Translation gives CASSGRGGYEKLFF. The entire variable domain, with the rest obtained from reference TRBV28 and TRBJ1-4, is as follows: DVKVTQSSRYLVKRTGEKVFLECVQDMDHENMFWYRQDPGLGLRLIYFSYDVKMKEKGDIPEGYSVSREKKERFSLILESASTNQTSMYLCASSGRGGYEKLFFGSGTQLSVL.

This chain joins TRBV27 and TRBJ2-7, with 11 bases identical to TRBD2. V dropped 5 bases and J dropped 2; count of bases not matched to a gene: 11. The CDR3 runs to 17 residues. Germline-derived CDR1 and CDR2 are MNHEY and SMNVEV (reference sequence). CDR3 DNA: TGTGCCAGCAGTATGAGATTCGGGACTAGCGGTACCTACGAGCAGTACTTC. It is translated as CASSMRFGTSGTYEQYF.

The chain joins TRBV2 to TRBJ1-2; TRBD1 matches 7 bases. The CDR3 length is 16 residues. Losses at the gene ends were 5 bases for V and 3 bases for J; bases not matched to a gene: 12. Germline CDR1 reads SNHLY; CDR2 reads FYNNEI. As DNA, the CDR3 is TGTGCCAGCAGTTTACAGGGGTTGGATCGGCACTATGGCTACACCTTC. It translates to CASSLQGLDRHYGYTF.

The V call is TRBV4-2, the J call TRBJ2-7; TRBD1 is a possible D gene (6 bases). V dropped 0 bases and J dropped 2 bases, with 17 bases sitting between them. Germline CDR1 LGHNA, CDR2 YNFKEQ. The CDR3 sequence is 17 residues long. The CDR3 DNA reads as TGTGCCAGCAGCCAAGATCTAAGGAACAGGGACACCTACGAGCAGTACTTC. This translates into CASSQDLRNRDTYEQYF.

This chain links TRBV6-6 with TRBJ2-2; possible D gene TRBD2, 5 bases. Trimming took 6 bases from V and 4 from J, leaving 12 bases between them. The CDR3 is 14 amino acids. Germline CDR1 MNHNY, CDR2 SVGAGI (reference sequence). The CDR3 sequence is CASRPLGGTGELFF. The CDR3 DNA follows: TGTGCCAGCAGACCCCTCGGAGGCACCGGGGAGCTGTTTTTT.

The V and J genes are TRBV7-3 and TRBJ2-2; 7 bases are a match to TRBD2. The CDR3 spans 14 residues. CDR1 is SGHTA and CDR2 is FQGTGA in the germline V gene. J gave up 4 bases and V 4 bases, and 3 bases lay outside the gene matches. The DNA for the CDR3 is TGTGCCAGCAGCTGGGGCGGGGGCACCGGGGAGCTGTTTTTT. Its translation is CASSWGGGTGELFF.

This clone occurred once. This chain joins TRBV5-4 and TRBJ1-3, with D tentatively TRBD1 (5 bases). Per the germline V gene, CDR1 is SGHNT and CDR2 is YYREEE (reference sequence). The V end lost 1 base, the J end lost 0 bases, and 8 bases lay between the germline ends. This CDR3 is built from 15 residues. The CDR3 protein is CASSLSGGSGNTIYF. The CDR3 bases are TGTGCCAGCAGCTTGTCGGGGGGCTCTGGAAACACCATATATTTT.

This clone was detected only a few times. J is TRBJ1-5 and V is TRBV2, with 7 bases lining up with TRBD1. The CDR3 contains 14 residues. V lost 7 bases and J lost 4; bases outside the gene matches: 7. Germline loops: CDR1 SNHLY, CDR2 FYNNEI. The CDR3 region is CASTGDSPNQPQHF. CDR3 nucleotides: TGTGCCAGCACGGGGGACAGCCCAAATCAGCCCCAGCATTTT.

The rearrangement joins TRBV11-2 to TRBJ1-6, with TRBD1 matching over 7 bases. CDR1 and CDR2 (germline): SGHAT, FQNNGV. J was trimmed by 6 bases and V by 1 base; bases with no gene match: 3. The CDR3 contains 15 residues. The CDR3 nucleotides are TGTGCCAGCAGCTTAGGGCAGGGGGTTAATTCACCCCTCCACTTT. Translated, it gives CASSLGQGVNSPLHF.

The chain combines TRBV11-2 with TRBJ2-7; 7 bases line up with TRBD1. The CDR3 runs to 14 residues. V was clipped by 1 base and J by 3 bases; unmatched bases: 3. The germline gives CDR1 SGHAT, CDR2 FQNNGV. The DNA of the CDR3 is TGTGCCAGCAGCTTAGTGGACAGGATCTACGAGCAGTACTTC. It encodes CASSLVDRIYEQYF.

The chain couples TRBV28 to TRBJ2-7; tentative D call: TRBD2 (6 bases). In germline, CDR1 is MDHEN, CDR2 SYDVKM. The CDR3 has 15 amino acids. Deletions cut 1 base from V and 1 base from J, with 11 bases between. CDR3 DNA: TGTGCCAGCAGTTTATTATCCGGGGGATCCTACGAGCAGTACTTC. Protein product: CASSLLSGGSYEQYF.

This clone was seen just once. The chain couples TRBV7-9 to TRBJ2-3; no clear D gene. Looked up from germline, CDR1 is SEHNR and CDR2 is FQNEAQ (reference sequence). This CDR3 is built from 12 residues. Trimming cost V 1 base and J 8 bases, with 7 bases left between them. DNA of the CDR3: TGTGCCAGCAGCTTAGACAGTTCTACGCAGTATTTT. Translation: CASSLDSSTQYF.

The chain has TRBV9 and TRBJ2-3, with unresolved D. Germline V gives CDR1 SGDLS, CDR2 YYNGEE. This CDR3 is 16 amino acids long. The ends were cut back, 6 bases at V and 3 bases at J, with 20 bases in the middle. The CDR3 coding sequence is TGTGCCAGCACTCCTAGTTTAGGCCTGAGGACAGATACGCAGTATTTT. Translation gives CASTPSLGLRTDTQYF. The full variable domain, with the rest looked up from reference TRBV9 and TRBJ2-3, is DSGVTQTPKHLITATGQRVTLRCSPRSGDLSVYWYQQSLDQGLQFLIQYYNGEERAKGNILERFSAQQFPDLHSELNLSSLELGDSALYFCASTPSLGLRTDTQYFGPGTRLTVL.

The V and J genes are TRBV19 and TRBJ2-2; the D gene is possibly TRBD1 (6 bases). Germline V lookup: CDR1 LNHDA, CDR2 SQIVND (reference sequence). The V end lost 5 bases, the J end lost 2 bases, and 12 bases lay between the germline ends. The CDR3 loop spans 15 amino acids. The CDR3 spells CASSSRDKNTGELFF. CDR3 bases: TGTGCCAGTAGTTCCCGGGACAAAAACACCGGGGAGCTGTTTTTT. Complete variable domain (other parts from reference TRBV19 and TRBJ2-2): DGGITQSPKYLFRKEGQNVTLSCEQNLNHDAMYWYRQDPGQGLRLIYYSQIVNDFQKGDIAEGYSVSREKKESFPLTVTSAQKNPTAFYLCASSSRDKNTGELFFGEGSRLTVL.

V is TRBV9 and J is TRBJ1-4; D is uncertain. Germline-derived CDR1 and CDR2 are SGDLS and YYNGEE. The V and J ends lost 3 bases and 2 bases respectively, with 14 bases between them. This CDR3 comprises 16 residues. In DNA form, the CDR3 reads TGTGCCAGCAGCGCTGAGGGAGGTCGCACTAATGAAAAACTGTTTTTT. This encodes CASSAEGGRTNEKLFF.

This clone was detected a few times. The rearrangement uses TRBV4-2 and TRBJ2-7, with a tentative D call TRBD1 (7 bases). The CDR3 extends over 18 amino acids. Germline assignment: CDR1 LGHNA and CDR2 YNFKEQ. V lost 0 bases and J 4 bases, leaving 22 bases between the germline ends. In DNA form, the CDR3 reads TGTGCCAGCAGCCAAGATACCGGGGGACAGTGGGGCGGTTACGAGCAGTACTTC. Protein: CASSQDTGGQWGGYEQYF.

The V and J genes are TRBV11-2 and TRBJ2-7; D is undetermined. Trimming shortened V by 0 bases and J by 2 bases, and 11 bases separated the two germline ends. Germline assignment: CDR1 SGHAT and CDR2 FQNNGV. The length of the CDR3 is 15 residues. The CDR3 DNA follows: TGTGCCAGCAGCTTAGATCGGAGCCGAGCCTACGAGCAGTACTTC. This translates into CASSLDRSRAYEQYF. Combining the CDR3 with reference TRBV11-2 and TRBJ2-7 gives the whole variable domain EAGVAQSPRYKIIEKRQSVAFWCNPISGHATLYWYQQILGQGPKLLIQFQNNGVVDDSQLPKDRFSAERLKGVDSTLKIQPAKLEDSAVYLCASSLDRSRAYEQYFGPGTRLTVT.

The rearrangement joins TRBV28 to TRBJ2-1; 13 positions agree with TRBD2. Germline assignment: CDR1 MDHEN and CDR2 SYDVKM. Trimming removed 5 bases from V and 8 bases from J; junction bases left unmatched: 9. This CDR3 is 16 amino acids long. The CDR3, as DNA: TGTGCCAGCAGTCCAAGGACTAGCGGGAGCGTGGATGAGCAGTTCTTC. Its translation: CASSPRTSGSVDEQFF.

The rearrangement uses TRBV10-3 and TRBJ1-2; perhaps TRBD1 as D (6 bases). Per germline, CDR1 ENHRY and CDR2 SYGVKD. This CDR3 has 12 residues. Trimming removed 9 bases from V and 8 bases from J, with 16 bases in between. In DNA, the CDR3 is TGTGCCATAGAACAGGGATCCGGCGGCTACACCTTC. The encoded protein is CAIEQGSGGYTF.

This clone was seen only once. This rearrangement joins TRBV9 to TRBJ2-7; perhaps TRBD2 as D (5 bases). The CDR3 loop spans 16 amino acids. The V gene lost 4 bases and the J gene lost 6 bases, with 23 bases spanning the gap. In germline, CDR1 is SGDLS, CDR2 YYNGEE. The CDR3 nucleotides are TGTGCCAGCAGCACTTCTCCCTCTAGCTATCCCGGCGAGCAGTACTTC. Translated, it gives CASSTSPSSYPGEQYF.

V gene TRBV6-6 combines with J gene TRBJ1-2; 9 bases match TRBD1. Losses at the gene ends were 5 bases for V and 5 bases for J; bases not matched to a gene: 6. Germline-derived CDR1 and CDR2 are MNHNY and SVGAGI (reference sequence). The CDR3 totals 14 residues. The CDR3: CASSATGGGYGYTF. In DNA, the CDR3 is TGTGCCAGCAGTGCCACAGGGGGCGGTTATGGCTACACCTTC.

The chain recombines TRBV2 with TRBJ2-5; D remains unclear. The germline gives CDR1 SNHLY, CDR2 FYNNEI. CDR3 length equals 11 residues. Trimming cost V 4 bases and J 5 bases, with 5 bases left between them. The CDR3: CASSVSETQYF. The CDR3 bases are TGTGCCAGCAGTGTATCTGAGACCCAGTACTTC.

V and J are TRBV6-5 and TRBJ1-3, with D perhaps TRBD1 (5 bases). Germline lookup yields CDR1 MNHEY and CDR2 SVGAGI. Trimming cost V 6 bases and J 1 base, with 13 bases left between them. The CDR3 length is 15 residues. The CDR3 sequence: CASRQATVSGNTIYF. The CDR3 bases are TGTGCCAGCAGACAGGCAACAGTTTCTGGAAACACCATATATTTT.

The V gene is TRBV6-1, the J gene TRBJ1-2; no firm D call. Germline V gene sequence: CDR1 MNHNS, CDR2 SASEGT. The CDR3 consists of 12 residues. V lost 1 base to trimming and J lost 10 bases, with 10 bases between them. CDR3 sequence reads: CASSEEGRDYTF. CDR3 DNA sequence: TGTGCCAGCAGTGAAGAGGGTCGGGACTACACCTTC.

The CDR3 DNA sequence: TGTGCCAGCAGCGTAGGCAAGTTTGGGCGGGAGGAGAGTGAGCAGTTCTTC. It codes for CASSVGKFGREESEQFF. The chain joins TRBV9 to TRBJ2-1, with 8 bases that match TRBD2. This CDR3 comprises 17 residues. V shed 0 bases and J 9 bases; nucleotides not matched to a gene: 14. Germline V gives CDR1 SGDLS, CDR2 YYNGEE. Complete variable domain (other parts from reference TRBV9 and TRBJ2-1): DSGVTQTPKHLITATGQRVTLRCSPRSGDLSVYWYQQSLDQGLQFLIQYYNGEERAKGNILERFSAQQFPDLHSELNLSSLELGDSALYFCASSVGKFGREESEQFFGPGTRLTVL.

The chain links TRBV5-1 to TRBJ2-2, with D possibly TRBD1 on 5 matching bases. Per germline, CDR1 SGHRS and CDR2 YFSETQ. Trimming pared 0 bases from V and 4 bases from J, leaving 10 bases between. The CDR3 covers 15 residues. CDR3 nucleotides: TGCGCCAGCAGCTTGGAAGGGGTCGGCACCGGGGAGCTGTTTTTT. It is translated as CASSLEGVGTGELFF.

The J gene is TRBJ1-5, the V gene TRBV2; a weak D match, TRBD1 (5 bases). The CDR3 is 13 amino acids. Germline lookup yields CDR1 SNHLY and CDR2 FYNNEI. V lost 6 bases and J lost 5, with 11 bases in between. The CDR3 sequence is CASRDSVYQPQHF. CDR3 bases: TGTGCCAGCAGAGACAGCGTGTATCAGCCCCAGCATTTT.